One sample yielded the 11 T cell receptor beta chains listed below, sequenced in a study of blood T cell repertoires in COVID-19. Libraries were prepared by immunoSEQ multiplex PCR; TCRdb keeps only in-frame clonotypes and omits some of them. The data show some 64,000 clones, approximately 80% seen once. Sequenced sample: peripheral blood. All receptors come from a man aged 60 to 69 with acute or convalescent COVID-19.

The V and J genes are TRBV11-2 and TRBJ1-4; 7 bases are shared with TRBD1. Germline values: CDR1 SGHAT, CDR2 FQNNGV. The CDR3 is 15 amino acids. V was pared by 4 bases and J by 6 bases, with 8 bases of the junction left unmatched. The DNA of the CDR3 is TGTGCCAGCAGCTCCGGACAGGTTACCGATGAAAAACTGTTTTTT. This sequence encodes CASSSGQVTDEKLFF.

The V call is TRBV7-2, the J call TRBJ2-7, with TRBD1 identical over 12 bases. The junction had 2 bases not matched to a gene; V was cut back by 1 base and J by 4 bases. Germline CDR1 reads SGHTA; CDR2 reads FQGNSA. CDR3 length: 15 amino acids. The CDR3 protein is CASSLVGQGAYEQYF. CDR3 in DNA: TGTGCCAGCAGCTTAGTGGGACAGGGGGCGTACGAGCAGTACTTC.

J is TRBJ2-1 and V is TRBV19; TRBD1 agrees at 10 bases. This CDR3 region has 16 residues. Germline V CDR1 and CDR2: LNHDA, SQIVND (reference sequence). Unmatched junction bases numbered 2, after V lost 1 base and J lost 2 bases. CDR3 bases: TGTGCCAGTAGTATAGCGGACAGGGGGGCCTACAATGAGCAGTTCTTC. This encodes CASSIADRGAYNEQFF.

The rearrangement joins TRBV7-9 to TRBJ2-1; no reliable D call. Germline CDR1 SEHNR, CDR2 FQNEAQ (reference sequence). This CDR3 is 14 amino acids long. Trimming shortened V by 0 bases and J by 9 bases, and 12 bases separated the two germline ends. The CDR3 coding sequence is TGTGCCAGCAGCTTAGCGCGTGTCGGCGGTGAGCAGTTCTTC. This codes for CASSLARVGGEQFF.

The sample holds a few counts of this clone. The chain couples TRBV7-9 to TRBJ2-3; D remains unclear. CDR3 length: 14 residues. Germline V gene data show CDR1 as SEHNR and CDR2 as FQNEAQ (reference sequence). Trimming shortened V by 1 base and J by 6 bases, and 11 bases separated the two germline ends. The CDR3 sequence is CASSLGEIGDTQYF. The CDR3 DNA is TGTGCCAGCAGCTTAGGAGAGATCGGGGATACGCAGTATTTT.

The rearrangement uses TRBV9 and TRBJ2-3, with D perhaps TRBD1 (6 bases). Germline-derived CDR1 and CDR2 are SGDLS and YYNGEE. Trimming shortened V by 1 base and J by 0 bases, and 6 bases separated the two germline ends. The length of the CDR3 is 14 residues. The CDR3 nucleotides read TGTGCCAGCAGCGTAAGGGGGAGCACAGATACGCAGTATTTT. Translating gives CASSVRGSTDTQYF.

The V call is TRBV6-1, the J call TRBJ2-6; 9 bases align to TRBD1. Germline V gene lookup returns CDR1 MNHNS and CDR2 SASEGT. The V and J ends lost 3 bases and 0 bases, in that order; junction bases with no gene match: 6. The CDR3 extends over 18 amino acids. CDR3 sequence reads: CASSEGQGIPSGANVLTF. CDR3 coding DNA: TGTGCCAGCAGTGAGGGACAGGGAATTCCCTCTGGGGCCAACGTCCTGACTTTC.

This chain uses TRBV24-1 with TRBJ2-7; tentatively, D is TRBD2 (5 bases). The ends were cut back, 6 bases at V and 6 bases at J, with 17 bases in the middle. Germline V gene sequence: CDR1 KGHDR, CDR2 SFDVKD. This CDR3 contains 14 residues. CDR3 in DNA: TGTGCCACCAGTTCCGGGATAGCCGAAGGCGAGCAGTACTTC. Protein: CATSSGIAEGEQYF.

This clone was counted a single time. For the CDR3, the DNA is TGTGCCAGCAGCGTAGTCCAGGGGTCTTGGCAGTTCTTC. It is translated as CASSVVQGSWQFF. This sequence joins TRBV9 and TRBJ2-1; D perhaps matches TRBD1 (6 bases). The CDR3 has 13 amino acids. Germline CDR1 SGDLS, CDR2 YYNGEE. V lost 0 bases and J 12 bases, leaving 13 bases between the germline ends.

V usage is TRBV7-2 and J usage is TRBJ2-7; tentative D call: TRBD1 (6 bases). Germline assignment: CDR1 SGHTA and CDR2 FQGNSA. V was pared by 0 bases and J by 5 bases, with 8 bases between. The length of the CDR3 is 13 residues. The CDR3 sequence: CASSLATGNEQYF. The CDR3 nucleotides read TGTGCCAGCAGCTTAGCAACAGGGAACGAGCAGTACTTC.

J is TRBJ1-3 and V is TRBV11-2; D unclear. The CDR3 is 14 residues long. Germline assignment: CDR1 SGHAT and CDR2 FQNNGV. The germline V and J ends were trimmed by 2 bases and 0 bases, with 5 bases remaining between them. CDR3 loop: CASSLSSSGNTIYF. CDR3 in DNA: TGTGCCAGCAGCTTATCCAGCTCTGGAAACACCATATATTTT. Complete variable domain (other parts from reference TRBV11-2 and TRBJ1-3): EAGVAQSPRYKIIEKRQSVAFWCNPISGHATLYWYQQILGQGPKLLIQFQNNGVVDDSQLPKDRFSAERLKGVDSTLKIQPAKLEDSAVYLCASSLSSSGNTIYFGEGSWLTVV.